Detailed here is one T cell receptor beta chain. Per the study methods: Estimates of nucleated cell counts were drawn from the amplification of reference gene primers. The assay was immunoSEQ multiplex PCR, and TCRdb's table has in-frame clones only and misses some. V and J calls and clone size are those listed in that table; D and trimming were worked out from the DNA. The repertoire has 300,000 to 450,000 clones, roughly nine tenths of them found once; the top ten carry just under 4%. These data are taken from a study of blood T cell repertoires in COVID-19. In the study overall: COVID-19 samples from acute and convalescent phases originated in the United States, Italy and Spain.

Unmatched junction bases numbered 14, after V lost 3 bases and J lost 5 bases. Germline V CDR1 and CDR2: DFQATT, SNEGSKA (reference sequence). CDR3 size: 16 residues. The chain couples TRBV20-1 to TRBJ2-5, with 8 bases identical to TRBD2. The specimen sequenced was peripheral blood. The TCR originated in a woman aged 55-69 years with COVID-19, enrolled during active disease. CDR3 coding DNA: TGCAGTGCTAGTTCGTGGACTAGCAGGGGAGGGGAGACCCAGTACTTC. Translating it yields CSASSWTSRGGETQYF.